The clone carrying this TCR beta chain was counted at least ten times. This sample is drawn from a study of spatial heterogeneity in lung cancer. Study at large: Each time, sequencing found more beta-chain sequences than alpha-chain sequences.

The V end was cut by 5 bases, the J end by 0 bases, with 16 bases between. CDR1 SEHNR and CDR2 FQNEAQ come from the germline V gene (reference sequence). This CDR3 is 16 amino acids long. The time point is: blood at routine non-recurrence follow-up after resection. Whole RNA, which was extracted from tumor, nontumor lung tissue or frozen PBMC, was sequenced without any cell sorting. Every molecule of TCR cDNA had its own unique molecular identifier. TCRdb processed the 5' RACE reads anew with MiXCR; each CDR3 protein has one entry. The sample carries roughly 120,000 distinct CDR3 sequences, approximately 12% recorded once.

The receptor was isolated from a male donor with early-stage non-small cell lung cancer. The chain employs TRBV7-9 and TRBJ1-1; D not certain. Sequenced material: PBMCs, taken at follow-up. CDR3 nucleotide sequence: TGTGCCAGCAGCGTAGGGAGGGCTCTGATGAACACTGAAGCTTTCTTT. Protein sequence: CASSVGRALMNTEAFF.